The T cell receptor beta chain under discussion was sequenced for a study of blood T cell repertoires in COVID-19. The CDR3 has 11 amino acids. Looked up from germline, CDR1 is SEHNR and CDR2 is FQNEAQ (reference sequence). V shed 6 bases, J shed 7 bases, and the junction held 0 bases outside the gene matches. Clones were read by immunoSEQ multiplex PCR, and TCRdb kept only the in-frame ones, dropping some. The table has about 220,000 clones, 65% to 85% seen once. Only one count was recorded for this clone. Participants spanned ages about 18 to 89 years and resided in around 25 US areas. All recovered Cohort 3 donors got two negative PCRs, got clearance, or saw symptom resolution.

Sequencing used PBMCs or T cells enriched from blood (not recorded which). The J gene is TRBJ1-1, the V gene TRBV7-9; 9 nucleotides match TRBD1. The TCR comes from a woman aged 60-70 years who had recovered from COVID-19. The CDR3 DNA reads TGTGCCAGCAGGGGACAGGGTGAAGCTTTCTTT. Translating gives CASRGQGEAFF.